This T cell receptor beta chain was sequenced for a study of PD-1 blockade in classical Hodgkin lymphoma. Study-wide results and caveats: In newly diagnosed patients, baseline TCR diversity was reportedly below that of healthy donors.

Germline V gives CDR1 MNHNY, CDR2 SVGAGI (reference sequence). Trimming shortened V by 8 bases and J by 0 bases, and 8 bases separated the two germline ends. This CDR3 is 13 amino acids long. TCRdb's table, derived via immunoSEQ multiplex PCR, lists solely in-frame clones and lacks some. The table shows roughly 140,000 clones, with just under 80% occurring only once. Brentuximab vedotin exposure varied, and every patient relapsed after autologous stem cell transplantation. Concerning this clone itself: Its cognate antigen is unknown.

The gene calls are TRBV6-6 and TRBJ2-1; D is unresolved. The specimen was peripheral blood mononuclear cells (PBMCs), collected before the second cycle of nivolumab. This clonotype was obtained from a human donor with classical Hodgkin lymphoma. In DNA form, the CDR3 reads TGTGCCAGCCGAAGAGCCTCCTACAATGAGCAGTTCTTC. This sequence encodes CASRRASYNEQFF.